This record covers a single T cell receptor (beta chain). As yet, its antigen is unknown. This specimen comes from a study of post-analysis software for immune sequencing data. Whole-study results and caveats: There were a handful of TRBV segments more frequent in patients than controls, and TRBV5-6, TRBV5-1 and TRBV20-1 were among them.

Unique molecular identifiers were present in the TCR beta cDNA libraries. Each CDR3 protein is one row after TCRdb ran MiXCR on the PCR reads. The top ten hold 12% of the sample, which has a few hundred thousand distinct CDR3 sequences, under 55% seen once. Germline lookup yields CDR1 SGHRS and CDR2 YFSETQ. This CDR3 is 15 amino acids long. V was shortened by 0 bases and J by 2 bases, with 11 bases between the two germline ends. Sample: blood. V and J are TRBV5-1 and TRBJ1-2; possible D gene TRBD1, 6 bases. This receptor was obtained from a girl aged 10 to 17 with multiple sclerosis. CDR3 protein: CASSLDRQANYGYTF. As DNA, the CDR3 is TGCGCCAGCAGCTTGGACCGACAGGCGAACTATGGCTACACCTTC.